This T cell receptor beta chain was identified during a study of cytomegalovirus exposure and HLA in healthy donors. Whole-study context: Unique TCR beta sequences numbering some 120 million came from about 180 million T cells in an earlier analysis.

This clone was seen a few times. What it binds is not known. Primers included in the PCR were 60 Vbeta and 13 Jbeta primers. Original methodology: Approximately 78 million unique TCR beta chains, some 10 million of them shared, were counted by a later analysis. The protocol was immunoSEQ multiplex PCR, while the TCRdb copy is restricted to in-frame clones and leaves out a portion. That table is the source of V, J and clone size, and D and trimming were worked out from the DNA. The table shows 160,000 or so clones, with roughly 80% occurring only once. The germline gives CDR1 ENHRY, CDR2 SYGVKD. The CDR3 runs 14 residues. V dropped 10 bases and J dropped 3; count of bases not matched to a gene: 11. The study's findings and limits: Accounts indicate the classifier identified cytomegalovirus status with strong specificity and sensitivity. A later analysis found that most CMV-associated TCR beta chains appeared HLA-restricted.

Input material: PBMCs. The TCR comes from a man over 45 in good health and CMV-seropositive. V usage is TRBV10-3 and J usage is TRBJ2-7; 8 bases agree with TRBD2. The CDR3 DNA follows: TGTGCCACAGCCCCAGGGGCGGGGGGCTACGAGCAGTACTTC. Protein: CATAPGAGGYEQYF.